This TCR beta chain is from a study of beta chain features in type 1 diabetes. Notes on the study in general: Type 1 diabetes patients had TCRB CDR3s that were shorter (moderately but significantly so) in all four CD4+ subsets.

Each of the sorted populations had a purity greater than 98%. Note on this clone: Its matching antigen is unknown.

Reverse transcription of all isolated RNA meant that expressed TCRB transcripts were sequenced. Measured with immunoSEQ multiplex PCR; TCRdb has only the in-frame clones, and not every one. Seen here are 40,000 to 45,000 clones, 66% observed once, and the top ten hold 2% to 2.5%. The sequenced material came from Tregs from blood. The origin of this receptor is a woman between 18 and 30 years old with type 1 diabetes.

The CDR3 reads CASGEPGLRYGYTF. Written as DNA, the CDR3 is TGCGCCAGCGGGGAGCCGGGACTCAGATATGGCTACACCTTC. J is TRBJ1-2 and V is TRBV4-1; perhaps TRBD1 as D (5 bases). Trimming pared 8 bases from V and 5 bases from J, leaving 18 bases between. CDR1 and CDR2 from the germline V gene are MGHRA and YSYEKL. The CDR3 totals 14 residues.